A selection of T cell receptor beta chains follows, all from one sample in a study of T cell responses to AZD1222 COVID-19 vaccine. This table comes from immunoSEQ multiplex PCR, and its TCRdb copy is limited to in-frame clones, with some not included. This table holds roughly 140,000 clones, about 92% found once. Sequences were derived from peripheral blood, sampled after recovery from COVID-19. All receptors derive from an adult who had recovered from COVID-19. Both conserved end residues are trimmed from each CDR3. Fields, in order: CDR3 protein, V gene, J gene.

ASSPTGTGQLDGYT,TRBV9,TRBJ1-2
ASSQDWGAGQPQH,TRBV3-1/TRBV3-2,TRBJ1-5
ASGYRGLGSYEQY,TRBV7-7,TRBJ2-7
ASSYSGRAGELF,TRBV6-5,TRBJ2-2
AISESTVLLPGDTQY,TRBV10-3,TRBJ2-3
ASSASSPGTGDEQY,TRBV25-1,TRBJ2-7
ASSSGGGVETQY,TRBV21-1,TRBJ2-5
ASSRGLEQY,TRBV7-2,TRBJ2-7
ATSLGQGSAGSDTQY,TRBV24-1,TRBJ2-3
ASSPTLLGGNTIY,TRBV18,TRBJ1-3
ASSLSRASGTGGF,TRBV5-1,TRBJ2-1
ASSNSGALDNEQF,TRBV19,TRBJ2-1
ASSFGFTDTQY,TRBV7-7,TRBJ2-3
ASSLRQGREY,TRBV7-6,TRBJ2-7
ATSNPSGPYEQY,TRBV15,TRBJ2-7
ASSLWTGDYEQY,TRBV11-2,TRBJ2-7
AWSVRGTGGYT,TRBV30,TRBJ1-2
ASSPQGPGNTIY,TRBV5-1,TRBJ1-3
ASSLGGGTNTEAF,TRBV5-1,TRBJ1-1
ASSSKGGTGELF,TRBV5-4,TRBJ2-2
ASSPTPGTDTQY,TRBV5-1,TRBJ2-3
ASSQAGAADGELF,TRBV3-1/TRBV3-2,TRBJ2-2
ASSFGTGGNQPQH,TRBV5-8,TRBJ1-5
ASSLIETGRVLDQPQH,TRBV28,TRBJ1-5
ASSLWTGRDEQF,TRBV5-5,TRBJ2-1
ATSGGGTGSYEQY,TRBV24-1,TRBJ2-7
ASSYQAEQPQH,TRBV6-5,TRBJ1-5
AWTSGGPREQF,TRBV30,TRBJ2-1
ASSSPRDADTQY,TRBV6-6,TRBJ2-3
ASSILLREGGEQY,TRBV19,TRBJ2-7
SVEFSGNEQF,TRBV29-1,TRBJ2-1